Below, 17 T cell receptor beta chains from the same sample are listed, as sequenced in a study of monozygotic twins with inflammatory bowel disease. Each CDR3 protein gets one entry in TCRdb, which reprocessed the 5' RACE reads and gives no DNA. The table lists around 380,000 distinct CDR3 sequences. Sequencing was carried out using blood. The receptors were sampled from a human donor with ulcerative colitis or Crohn's disease, or a healthy co-twin of an affected twin (not recorded which).

V usage is TRBV5-1 and J usage is TRBJ2-5; the D gene TCRdb calls, TRBD2, cannot be checked with no DNA. Germline CDR1 SGHRS, CDR2 YFSETQ. The CDR3 loop spans 16 amino acids. This CDR3 is CASSRIPGLTEETQYF.

The gene calls are TRBV7-2 and TRBJ1-4; the TCRdb D gene call, TRBD1, has no DNA to confirm it. The CDR3 spans 13 residues. Per germline, CDR1 SGHTA and CDR2 FQGNSA. This chain's CDR3 is CASSHRQGMKLFF.

The chain carries TRBV20-1 and TRBJ2-5; as DNA is missing, the TRBD2 call by TCRdb cannot be tested. CDR1 is DFQATT and CDR2 is SNEGSKA in the germline V gene (reference sequence). The CDR3 covers 12 residues. This chain's CDR3 is CSANKGSETQYF.

This chain uses TRBV7-6 with TRBJ2-7. The CDR3 extends over 14 amino acids. Looked up from germline, CDR1 is SGHVS and CDR2 is FNYEAQ. The CDR3: CASSERGDSYEQYF.

The genes are TRBV5-1 and TRBJ2-7. The CDR3 is 14 amino acids. CDR1 and CDR2 from the germline V gene are SGHRS and YFSETQ. CDR3 sequence reads: CASSFTGGTNEQYF.

The V call is TRBV20-1, the J call TRBJ1-2. CDR3 length: 14 residues. Germline CDR1 and CDR2: DFQATT and SNEGSKA (reference sequence). This CDR3 reads CSARGRALFYGYTF.

This chain uses TRBV29-1 with TRBJ2-1. The CDR3 has 16 amino acids. Germline V gene data show CDR1 as SQVTM and CDR2 as ANQGSEA. CDR3: CSVEIGRREGYNEQFF.

This chain uses TRBV9 with TRBJ2-1; TCRdb picks TRBD2, but there is no DNA to check that call. CDR1 is SGDLS and CDR2 is YYNGEE in the germline V gene. This CDR3 comprises 18 residues. The CDR3 region is CASSVGLAGGPSYNEQFF.

The chain employs TRBV5-1 and TRBJ2-6; absent DNA, TCRdb's TRBD1 call cannot be checked. The CDR3 runs to 17 residues. Germline V gene data show CDR1 as SGHRS and CDR2 as YFSETQ. CDR3 residues: CASSPRGALSGANVLTF.

V and J are TRBV9 and TRBJ2-2. The CDR3 runs 15 residues. Per germline, CDR1 SGDLS and CDR2 YYNGEE. The CDR3 sequence: CASSRHRSNTGELFF.

The J gene is TRBJ2-1, the V gene TRBV25-1; TCRdb lists TRBD2, though no DNA is available to test this call. Germline CDR1 MGHDK, CDR2 SYGVNS. This CDR3 comprises 18 residues. CDR3 in amino acids: CASSYGAPGTSGRNEQFF.

The rearrangement links TRBV27 to TRBJ2-7. CDR1 is MNHEY, CDR2 SMNVEV, per germline (reference sequence). The CDR3 length is 14 residues. The CDR3 reads CASRLAGVGYEQYF.

The V gene is TRBV7-2, the J gene TRBJ2-3; TCRdb outputs TRBD1, but without DNA this stays unchecked. This CDR3 region has 15 residues. Germline V gene data show CDR1 as SGHTA and CDR2 as FQGNSA. This chain's CDR3 is CASSYGGLGWDTQYF.

This chain's CDR3 is CASSLSLTGLYNSPLHF. The chain links TRBV27 to TRBJ1-6; the D call of TRBD1 rests on TCRdb alone, since no DNA is present to check it. The germline gives CDR1 MNHEY, CDR2 SMNVEV (reference sequence). The CDR3 consists of 17 residues.

This chain uses TRBV20-1 with TRBJ2-3; TCRdb picks TRBD2, but there is no DNA to check that call. CDR1 and CDR2 from the germline V gene are DFQATT and SNEGSKA (reference sequence). The CDR3 has 14 residues. The CDR3 protein is CSAGSSGSTDTQYF.

The gene calls are TRBV27 and TRBJ2-7; there is no DNA to check the TCRdb D call of TRBD1. Germline assignment: CDR1 MNHEY and CDR2 SMNVEV (reference sequence). The CDR3 spans 13 residues. The CDR3 is CASSYRGWREQYF.

The chain employs TRBV5-1 and TRBJ1-2; the TCRdb D gene call, TRBD1, has no DNA to confirm it. Germline CDR1 is SGHRS and CDR2 is YFSETQ. CDR3 length equals 15 residues. The CDR3: CASSAQTGNNYGYTF.